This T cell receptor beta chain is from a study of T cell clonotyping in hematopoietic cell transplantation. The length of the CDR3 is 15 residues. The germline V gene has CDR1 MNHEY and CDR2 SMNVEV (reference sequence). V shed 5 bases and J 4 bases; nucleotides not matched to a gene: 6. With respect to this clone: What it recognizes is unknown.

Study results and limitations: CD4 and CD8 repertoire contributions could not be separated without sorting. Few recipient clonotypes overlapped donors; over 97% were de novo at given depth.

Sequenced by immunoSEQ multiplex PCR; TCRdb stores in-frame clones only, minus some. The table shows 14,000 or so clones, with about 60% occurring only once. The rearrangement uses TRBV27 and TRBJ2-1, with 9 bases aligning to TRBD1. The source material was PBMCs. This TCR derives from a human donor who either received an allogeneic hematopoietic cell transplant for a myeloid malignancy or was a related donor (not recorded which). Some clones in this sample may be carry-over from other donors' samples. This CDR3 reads CASSQTGTGYNEQFF. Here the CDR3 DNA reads TGTGCCAGCAGTCAGACCGGGACAGGGTACAATGAGCAGTTCTTC.